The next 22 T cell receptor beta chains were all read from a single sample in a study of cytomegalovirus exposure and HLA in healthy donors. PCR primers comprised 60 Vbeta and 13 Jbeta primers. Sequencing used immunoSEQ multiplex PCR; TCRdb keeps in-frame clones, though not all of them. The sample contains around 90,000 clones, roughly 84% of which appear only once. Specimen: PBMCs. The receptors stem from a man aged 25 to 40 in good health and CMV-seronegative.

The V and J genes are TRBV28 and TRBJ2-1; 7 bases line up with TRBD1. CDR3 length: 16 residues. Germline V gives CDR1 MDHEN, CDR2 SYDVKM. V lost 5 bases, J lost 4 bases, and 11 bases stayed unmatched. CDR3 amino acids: CASSQTAGGPYNEQFF. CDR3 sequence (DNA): TGTGCCAGCAGTCAAACCGCAGGGGGACCATACAATGAGCAGTTCTTC.

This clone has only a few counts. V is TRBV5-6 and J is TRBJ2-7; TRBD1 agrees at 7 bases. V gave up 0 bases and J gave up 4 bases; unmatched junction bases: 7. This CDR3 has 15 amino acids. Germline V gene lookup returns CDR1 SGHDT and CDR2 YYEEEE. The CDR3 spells CASSLAGQGEYEQYF. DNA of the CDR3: TGTGCCAGCAGCTTGGCCGGGCAGGGGGAGTACGAGCAGTACTTC.

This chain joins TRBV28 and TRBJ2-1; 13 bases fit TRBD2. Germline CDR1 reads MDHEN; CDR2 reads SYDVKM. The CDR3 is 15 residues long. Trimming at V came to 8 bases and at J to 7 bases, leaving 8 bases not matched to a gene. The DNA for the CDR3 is TGTGCCAGCCTTACCACTAGCGGGGGGGGTAATGAGCAGTTCTTC. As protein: CASLTTSGGGNEQFF.

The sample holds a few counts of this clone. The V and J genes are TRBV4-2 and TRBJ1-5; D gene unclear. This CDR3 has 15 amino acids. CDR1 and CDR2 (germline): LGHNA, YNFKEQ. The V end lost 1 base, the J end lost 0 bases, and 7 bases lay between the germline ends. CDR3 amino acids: CASSQVGSSNQPQHF. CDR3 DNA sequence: TGTGCCAGCAGCCAAGTTGGGAGTAGCAATCAGCCCCAGCATTTT.

The CDR3 coding sequence is TGTGCCAGCAGCCTCCAGGCGGGTAACTATGGCTACACCTTC. This sequence encodes CASSLQAGNYGYTF. The V call is TRBV7-2, the J call TRBJ1-2; D unclear. Germline V CDR1 and CDR2: SGHTA, FQGNSA. V dropped 5 bases and J dropped 1 base, with 11 bases sitting between them. The CDR3 is made up of 14 amino acids.

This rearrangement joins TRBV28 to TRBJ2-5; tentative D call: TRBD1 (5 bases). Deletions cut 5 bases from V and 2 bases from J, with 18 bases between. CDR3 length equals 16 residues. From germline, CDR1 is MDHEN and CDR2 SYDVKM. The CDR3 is CASSPLARAGQETQYF. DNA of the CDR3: TGTGCCAGCAGTCCCTTGGCCAGGGCAGGACAAGAGACCCAGTACTTC.

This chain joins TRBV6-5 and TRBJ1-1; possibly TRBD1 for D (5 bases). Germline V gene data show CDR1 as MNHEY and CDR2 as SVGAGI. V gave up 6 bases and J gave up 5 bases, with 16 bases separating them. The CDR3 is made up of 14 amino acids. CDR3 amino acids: CASSSGTGGTEAFF. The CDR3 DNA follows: TGTGCCAGCAGCTCCGGGACGGGAGGGACTGAAGCTTTCTTT.

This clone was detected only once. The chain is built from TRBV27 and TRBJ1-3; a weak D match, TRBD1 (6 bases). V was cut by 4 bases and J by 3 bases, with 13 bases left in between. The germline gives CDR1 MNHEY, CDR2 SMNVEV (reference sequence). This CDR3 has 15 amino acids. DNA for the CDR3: TGTGCCAGCAGTTCCACCTGGACAGTTGGAAACACCATATATTTT. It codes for CASSSTWTVGNTIYF.

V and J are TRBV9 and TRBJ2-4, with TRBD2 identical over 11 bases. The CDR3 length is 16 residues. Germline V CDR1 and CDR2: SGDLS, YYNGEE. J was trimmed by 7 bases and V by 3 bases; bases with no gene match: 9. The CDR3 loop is CASSADRLAGGNIQYF. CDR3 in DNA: TGTGCCAGCAGCGCCGACCGCCTAGCGGGGGGCAACATTCAGTACTTC.

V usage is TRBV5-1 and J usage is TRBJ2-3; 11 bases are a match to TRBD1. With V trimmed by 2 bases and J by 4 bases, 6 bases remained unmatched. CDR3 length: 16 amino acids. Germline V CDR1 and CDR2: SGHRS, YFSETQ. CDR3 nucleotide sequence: TGCGCCAGCAGCTTTGTCCGGGACAGGGGGGCAGATACGCAGTATTTT. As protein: CASSFVRDRGADTQYF. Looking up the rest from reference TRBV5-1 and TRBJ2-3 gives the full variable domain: KAGVTQTPRYLIKTRGQQVTLSCSPISGHRSVSWYQQTPGQGLQFLFEYFSETQRNKGNFPGRFSGRQFSNSRSEMNVSTLELGDSALYLCASSFVRDRGADTQYFGPGTRLTVL.

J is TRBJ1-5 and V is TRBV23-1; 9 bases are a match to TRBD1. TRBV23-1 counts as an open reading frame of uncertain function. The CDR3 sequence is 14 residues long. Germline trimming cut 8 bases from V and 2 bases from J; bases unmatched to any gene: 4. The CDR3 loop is CASLGQGGNQPQHF. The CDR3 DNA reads TGCGCCAGCCTGGGACAGGGAGGCAATCAGCCCCAGCATTTT.

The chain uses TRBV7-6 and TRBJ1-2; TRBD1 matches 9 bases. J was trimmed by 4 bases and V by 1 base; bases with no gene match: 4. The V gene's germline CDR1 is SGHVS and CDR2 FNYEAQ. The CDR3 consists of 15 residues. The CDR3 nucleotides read TGTGCCAGCAGCTTAGAACAGGGGGCTGGCTATGGCTACACCTTC. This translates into CASSLEQGAGYGYTF.

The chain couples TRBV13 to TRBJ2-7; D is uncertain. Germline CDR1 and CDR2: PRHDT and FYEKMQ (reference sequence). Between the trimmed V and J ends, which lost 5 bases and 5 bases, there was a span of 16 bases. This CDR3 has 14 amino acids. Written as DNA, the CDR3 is TGTGCCAGCAGCCCCCAGGCCAGGCTGGACGAGCAGTACTTC. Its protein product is CASSPQARLDEQYF. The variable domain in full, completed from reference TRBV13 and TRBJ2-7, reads AAGVIQSPRHLIKEKRETATLKCYPIPRHDTVYWYQQGPGQDPQFLISFYEKMQSDKGSIPDRFSAQQFSDYHSELNMSSLELGDSALYFCASSPQARLDEQYFGPGTRLTVT.

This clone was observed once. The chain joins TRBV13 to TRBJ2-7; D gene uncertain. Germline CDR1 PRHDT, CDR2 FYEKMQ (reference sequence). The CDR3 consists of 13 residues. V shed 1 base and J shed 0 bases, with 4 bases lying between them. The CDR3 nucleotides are TGTGCCAGCAGCTTAGTGAGCTCCTACGAGCAGTACTTC. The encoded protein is CASSLVSSYEQYF.

This CDR3 reads CASCRDRDNEQFF. DNA for the CDR3: TGTGCCAGCTGCAGAGACAGAGACAATGAGCAGTTCTTC. J is TRBJ2-1 and V is TRBV5-4; possibly TRBD1 for D (5 bases). Trimming cost V 7 bases and J 5 bases, with 13 bases left between them. CDR1 SGHNT and CDR2 YYREEE come from the germline V gene (reference sequence). The CDR3 runs to 13 residues.

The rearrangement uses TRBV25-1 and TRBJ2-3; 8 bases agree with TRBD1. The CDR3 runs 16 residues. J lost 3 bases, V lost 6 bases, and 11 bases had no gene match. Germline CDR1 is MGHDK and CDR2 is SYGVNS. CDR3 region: CASRGSGQGETDTQYF. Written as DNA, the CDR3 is TGTGCCAGCAGGGGTAGTGGACAGGGAGAAACAGATACGCAGTATTTT.

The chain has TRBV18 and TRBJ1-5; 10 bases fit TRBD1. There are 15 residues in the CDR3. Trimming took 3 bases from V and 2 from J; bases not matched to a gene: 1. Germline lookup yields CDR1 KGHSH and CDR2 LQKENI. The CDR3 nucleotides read TGTGCCAGCTCACCCGGGACAGGGGGCAATCAGCCCCAGCATTTT. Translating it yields CASSPGTGGNQPQHF.

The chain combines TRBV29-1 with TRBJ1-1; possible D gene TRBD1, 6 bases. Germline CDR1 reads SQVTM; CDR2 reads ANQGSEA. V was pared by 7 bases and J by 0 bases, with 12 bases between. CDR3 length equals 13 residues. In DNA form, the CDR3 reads TGCAGCGGCGGACAGAACATGAACACTGAAGCTTTCTTT. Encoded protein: CSGGQNMNTEAFF.

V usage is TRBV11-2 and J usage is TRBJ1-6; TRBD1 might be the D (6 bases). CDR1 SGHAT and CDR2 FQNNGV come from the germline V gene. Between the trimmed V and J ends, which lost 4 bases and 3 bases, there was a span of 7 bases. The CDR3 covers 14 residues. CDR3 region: CASSWTDYNSPLHF. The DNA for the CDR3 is TGTGCCAGCAGCTGGACAGACTATAATTCACCCCTCCACTTT.

The CDR3 DNA reads TGTGCCAGCAGCTTGGAGCAGGGGGCAGGAGTGAACACTGAAGCTTTCTTT. This gives the protein CASSLEQGAGVNTEAFF. The chain is built from TRBV5-4 and TRBJ1-1, with TRBD1 identical over 8 bases. This CDR3 has 17 residues. Trimming took 0 bases from V and 0 from J; bases not matched to a gene: 7. Germline values: CDR1 SGHNT, CDR2 YYREEE (reference sequence).

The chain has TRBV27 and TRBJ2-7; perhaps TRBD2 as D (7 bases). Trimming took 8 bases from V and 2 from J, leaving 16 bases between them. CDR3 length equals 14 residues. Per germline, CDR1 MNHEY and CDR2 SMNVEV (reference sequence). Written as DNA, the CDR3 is TGTGCCAGCCGGGGGGCAGGGCTTCCCTACGAGCAGTACTTC. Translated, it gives CASRGAGLPYEQYF.

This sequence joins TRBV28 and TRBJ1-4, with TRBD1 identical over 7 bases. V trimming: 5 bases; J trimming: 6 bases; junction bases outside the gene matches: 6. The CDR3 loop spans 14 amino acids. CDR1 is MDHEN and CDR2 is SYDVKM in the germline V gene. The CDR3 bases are TGTGCCAGCAGTCGACAGGGACAACATGAAAAACTGTTTTTT. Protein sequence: CASSRQGQHEKLFF.